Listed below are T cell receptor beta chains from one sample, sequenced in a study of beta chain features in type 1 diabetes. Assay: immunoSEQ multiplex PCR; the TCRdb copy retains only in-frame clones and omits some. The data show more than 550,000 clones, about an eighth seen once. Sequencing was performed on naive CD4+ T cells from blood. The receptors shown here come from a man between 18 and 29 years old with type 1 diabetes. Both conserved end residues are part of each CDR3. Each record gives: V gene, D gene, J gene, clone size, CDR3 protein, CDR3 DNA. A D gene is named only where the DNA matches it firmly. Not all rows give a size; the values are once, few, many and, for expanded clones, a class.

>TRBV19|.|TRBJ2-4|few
CASTPSANWDIQYF
TGTGCCAGTACCCCGTCGGCAAACTGGGACATTCAGTACTTC
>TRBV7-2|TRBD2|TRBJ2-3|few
CASSFGPSGGPDTQYF
TGTGCCAGCAGCTTTGGTCCCAGCGGGGGCCCAGATACGCAGTATTTT
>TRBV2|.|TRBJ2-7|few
CASTEALRQVLKYEQYF
TGTGCCAGCACCGAGGCCCTTCGACAAGTCCTCAAATACGAGCAGTACTTC
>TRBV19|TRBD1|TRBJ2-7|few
CASREGTGTYEQYF
TGTGCCAGTAGGGAGGGGACAGGGACCTACGAGCAGTACTTC
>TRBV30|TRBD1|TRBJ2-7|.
CASQTGVEYEQYF
TGTGCCTCCCAGACAGGGGTTGAGTACGAGCAGTACTTC
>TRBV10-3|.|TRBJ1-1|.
CAISDPYREVDTEAFF
TGTGCCATCAGTGACCCCTACAGGGAGGTCGACACTGAAGCTTTCTTT
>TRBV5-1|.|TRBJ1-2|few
CASSGDNYGYTF
TGCGCCAGCAGCGGGGACAACTATGGCTACACCTTC
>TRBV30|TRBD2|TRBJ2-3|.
CAWSLAGGDTQYF
TGTGCCTGGAGTCTAGCGGGGGGTGATACGCAGTATTTT
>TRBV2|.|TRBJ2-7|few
CASSADLAAYEQYF
TGTGCCAGCAGTGCAGATCTTGCAGCCTACGAGCAGTACTTC
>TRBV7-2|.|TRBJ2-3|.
CASSRDWHTDTQYF
TGTGCCAGCAGCAGGGACTGGCACACAGATACGCAGTATTTT
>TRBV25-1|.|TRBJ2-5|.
CASSLVYQETQYF
TGTGCCAGCAGTCTCGTGTACCAAGAGACCCAGTACTTC
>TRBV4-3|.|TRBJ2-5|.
CASSQMAQETQYF
TGCGCCAGCAGCCAGATGGCACAAGAGACCCAGTACTTC
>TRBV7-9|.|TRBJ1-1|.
CASSLGPRSTEAFF
TGTGCCAGCAGCTTAGGCCCCAGAAGCACTGAAGCTTTCTTT
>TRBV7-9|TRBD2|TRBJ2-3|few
CASSSGLAATDTQYF
TGTGCCAGCAGCTCGGGACTAGCGGCCACAGATACGCAGTATTTT
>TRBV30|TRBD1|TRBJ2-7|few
CAYHRGFAGEQYF
TGTGCCTACCACAGGGGTTTTGCTGGCGAGCAGTACTTC
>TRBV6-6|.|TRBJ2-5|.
CASSLAKTQYF
TGTGCCAGCAGTTTGGCGAAGACCCAGTACTTC
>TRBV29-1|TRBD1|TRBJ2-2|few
CSALGQGYTGELFF
TGCAGCGCTCTAGGACAGGGCTACACCGGGGAGCTGTTTTTT
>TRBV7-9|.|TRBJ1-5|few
CASSLSDSNQPQHF
TGTGCCAGCAGCCTCAGTGATAGCAATCAGCCCCAGCATTTT
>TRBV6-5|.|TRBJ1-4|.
CASSPQGPAGKLFF
TGTGCCAGCAGTCCTCAGGGACCAGCGGGAAAACTGTTTTTT
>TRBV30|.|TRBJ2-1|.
CAWRLTSTNEQFF
TGTGCCTGGAGGTTAACTAGCACCAATGAGCAGTTCTTC
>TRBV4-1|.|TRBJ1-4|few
CASSQEIDLNEKLFF
TGCGCCAGCAGCCAAGAAATAGATCTTAATGAAAAACTGTTTTTT
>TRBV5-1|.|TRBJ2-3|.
CASTRESGDTQYF
TGCGCCAGCACAAGGGAGAGCGGAGATACGCAGTATTTT
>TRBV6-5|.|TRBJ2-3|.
CASSLMAGSTDTQYF
TGTGCCAGCAGTTTGATGGCGGGGAGCACAGATACGCAGTATTTT
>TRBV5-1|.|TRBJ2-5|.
CASSLGRADQETQYF
TGCGCCAGCAGCCTGGGGCGGGCAGATCAAGAGACCCAGTACTTC
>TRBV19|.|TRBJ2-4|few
CASSSANIQYF
TGTGCCAGTAGTTCCGCAAACATTCAGTACTTC
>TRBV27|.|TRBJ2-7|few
CASSGAYEQYF
TGTGCCAGCAGTGGCGCCTACGAGCAGTACTTC
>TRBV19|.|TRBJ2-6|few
CASTGVISSGANVLTF
TGTGCCAGTACTGGCGTCATAAGCTCTGGGGCCAACGTCCTGACTTTC
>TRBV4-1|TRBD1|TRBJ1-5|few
CASSQSGTVNQPQHF
TGCGCCAGCAGCCAGTCCGGGACAGTCAATCAGCCCCAGCATTTT
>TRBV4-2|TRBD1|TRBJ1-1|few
CASSQAKQGNMNTEAFF
TGTGCCAGCAGCCAGGCCAAACAGGGGAATATGAACACTGAAGCTTTCTTT
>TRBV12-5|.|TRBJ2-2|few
CATTRDTGELFF
TGTGCTACCACTAGGGACACCGGGGAGCTGTTTTTT
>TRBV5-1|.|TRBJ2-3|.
CASSTGTADTQYF
TGCGCCAGCAGCACCGGGACGGCAGATACGCAGTATTTT
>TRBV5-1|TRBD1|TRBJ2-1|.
CASSVPGQGYNEQFF
TGCGCCAGCAGCGTACCGGGACAGGGGTACAATGAGCAGTTCTTC
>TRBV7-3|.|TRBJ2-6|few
CASSSPGASGANVLTF
TGTGCCAGCAGCTCCCCGGGAGCCTCTGGGGCCAACGTCCTGACTTTC
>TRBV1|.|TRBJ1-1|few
CTSSQDEAFF
TGCACCAGCAGCCAGGATGAAGCTTTCTTT
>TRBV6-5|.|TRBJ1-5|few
CASSSWGAGNQPQHF
TGTGCCAGCAGTTCCTGGGGGGCAGGCAATCAGCCCCAGCATTTT
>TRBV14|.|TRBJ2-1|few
CASSLGTAYNEQFF
TGTGCCAGCAGCCTGGGGACGGCCTACAATGAGCAGTTCTTC
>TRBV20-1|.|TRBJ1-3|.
CSARLGNTIYF
TGCAGTGCTAGACTCGGAAACACCATATATTTT
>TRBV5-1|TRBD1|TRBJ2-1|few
CASSPPGTGMGNEQFF
TGCGCCAGCAGCCCACCCGGGACAGGGATGGGCAATGAGCAGTTCTTC
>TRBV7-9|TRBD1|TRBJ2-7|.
CASSSFGRDRSYEQYF
TGTGCCAGCAGCTCATTTGGACGGGACAGATCCTACGAGCAGTACTTC
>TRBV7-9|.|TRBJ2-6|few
CASSLARGTGANVLTF
TGTGCCAGCAGCTTAGCAAGGGGGACTGGGGCCAACGTCCTGACTTTC
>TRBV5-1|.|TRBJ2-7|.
CASSSPRGSAVSEQYF
TGCGCCAGCAGCTCTCCCCGGGGAAGCGCTGTTAGCGAGCAGTACTTC